This section outlines one T cell receptor beta chain sequence together with its context. This clonotype showed up many times. Its binding antigen is unknown. Per-base qualities were not stored, and no clone one base away is much larger. The germline V gene (reference sequence) specifies SGHNT as CDR1 and YYREEE as CDR2. Trimming takes 4 bases off V and 6 bases off J; junction bases not matched to a gene: 2. Taken from cysteine to phenylalanine, the CDR3 has 13 residues. Of all the DNA, just the CDR3 is kept, 39 bases in frame from base 1. A patient counted as having stable Graves' hyperthyroidism if no progression to ophthalmopathy occurred over 18 months of follow-up. Hyperthyroidism patients were newly diagnosed, had a disease duration of under 2 months, and were aged 18 to 65 years. Any patient with an uncontrolled infection, another autoimmune disease, pregnancy or lactation was excluded. Diagnoses were established on the basis of clinical symptoms, serum thyroxine and TRAb, thyroid ultrasound, and orbital computed tomography. PBMCs were isolated from 7.5 to 10 ml of fresh peripheral blood by Ficoll-Paque density gradient centrifugation. Total RNA was extracted using Trizol reagent, and RNA quality was assessed on an Agilent 2100 Bioanalyzer.

This entry belongs to a study of T cells in Graves' hyperthyroidism and ophthalmopathy (dated by TCRdb to the late 2010s). Notes on the research overall: Peripheral blood was sampled at the time of initial diagnosis, prior to any treatment. To identify distinguishing TCR V-J signatures, a discovery cohort of 90 to 100 patients was used, comprising 40 to 45 with Graves' ophthalmopathy and some 60 with stable Graves' hyperthyroidism. Whether ophthalmopathy could be predicted prospectively was tested in an independent validation cohort made up of about 18 hyperthyroidism patients plus 17 patients who later progressed to ophthalmopathy. The 80 to 100 discovery patients were randomly divided into training and test sets at a 7:3 ratio. Thyroid tissue and blood T-cell repertoires from over 5 Graves' hyperthyroidism patients were also compared in the study. After blood sampling, hyperthyroidism patients were treated with methimazole at a starting dose of 30 mg daily, and ophthalmopathy patients were treated with high-dose intravenous methylprednisolone. The paper reports TCR Vbeta CDR3 sequencing of more than 120 peripheral blood samples: some 44 ophthalmopathy, roughly 80 hyperthyroidism and around 17 progressor patients.

General conclusions and limits of the study: Sample size was not statistically predetermined, and blinding of investigators to group allocation was not performed. In validation, the model predicted progression to ophthalmopathy a median of about 6.8 months before onset, with around 70% sensitivity and roughly 77% specificity. In cross-validation, a model built on a 13 V-J signature told ophthalmopathy apart from stable hyperthyroidism with under 90% sensitivity and roughly 82% specificity, and in testing the same model reached 80%/75%. Most expanded thyroid clonotypes (frequency above 0.001) were also detected in blood, a finding suggesting that blood repertoires may reflect thyroid immune responses.

TCR beta CDR3 regions were amplified from RNA transcripts. The first round of RT-PCR for the TCR CDR3 was performed with the HTBI primer set and the Qiagen OneStep RT-PCR kit. A second multiplex PCR round built the libraries, followed by size selection and purification. The libraries were sequenced on an Illumina HiSeq2000 using paired-end 100 bp reads. The study's processing was this. Raw data were processed with SOAPnuke, discarding reads with adapters, uncalled bases, mean Phred below 15, or no exact constant-primer or identifier match. High-quality paired reads were merged using COPE v1.2.5, and each unique nucleotide sequence was defined as a clonotype. MiTCR v1.1 was used to align clonotypes to the IMGT TRBV, TRBD and TRBJ reference segments. The analysis included only V-J combinations with a frequency above 0.0001, which together covered approximately 99% of the repertoires. The TCS score was defined as the ratio of F50 (clonal expansion) to E x V (chaos), calculated using BLOSUM62-based TCRdist between CDR3 peptides within each V-J. Welch's t-statistics and random forest reduced around 520 V-J features to 10 to 15, which were used in a naive Bayes classifier (R e1071). TCRdb handled the public reads itself, with Q25 trimming in fastp and clone calling in MiXCR, and kept productive beta chains. All rows with the same CDR3 protein become a single entry with the most common DNA and genes. These V and J calls rely on TCRdb rather than the paper's analysis. The sample contains 300,000 to 400,000 distinct CDR3 sequences, around 20% of them found a single time. The leading ten clones occupy around half of the sample.

This clonotype was sampled from a woman aged 50 to 65 with Graves' hyperthyroidism. The sequence is built from TRBV5-4 and TRBJ2-3; 10 central nucleotides agree with TRBD2. Sequenced material: blood. The bases are TGTGCCAGCAGCCCAGCGGGGGGGGATACGCAGTATTTT. It specifies CASSPAGGDTQYF.